Listed below are T cell receptor beta chains from one sample, sequenced in a study of blood T cell repertoires in COVID-19. The repertoire was sequenced with immunoSEQ multiplex PCR; TCRdb's copy has only in-frame clones and lacks some. The sample holds about 260,000 clones; approximately 87% are singletons and the top ten take 1.5%. The specimen was peripheral blood. The receptors stem from a woman aged 40 to 55 who had recovered from COVID-19. Each CDR3 is given with its conserved first and last residue. The order of the fields is CDR3 protein, CDR3 DNA, D gene, J gene, V gene. The D gene is left open where the match is weak.

CATSRDPGTALLNYGYTF,TGTGCCACCAGCAGAGATCCCGGGACAGCACTCCTTAACTATGGCTACACCTTC,TRBD1,TRBJ1-2,TRBV15
CASTKAGTGGNTIYF,TGTGCCAGCACCAAAGCCGGGACAGGGGGAAACACCATATATTTT,TRBD1,TRBJ1-3,TRBV2
CASRNWGQVGTEAFF,TGCGCCAGCAGGAACTGGGGGCAGGTGGGCACTGAAGCTTTCTTT,.,TRBJ1-1,TRBV4-1
CASSWGTANTEAFF,TGTGCCAGCAGCTGGGGGACAGCTAACACTGAAGCTTTCTTT,TRBD1,TRBJ1-1,TRBV7-8
CASSLAAGTNTGELFF,TGTGCCAGCAGCTTGGCCGCGGGGACTAACACCGGGGAGCTGTTTTTT,.,TRBJ2-2,TRBV5-4
CASSSGQTTYEQYF,TGCGCCAGCAGCTCAGGACAGACCACCTACGAGCAGTACTTC,.,TRBJ2-7,TRBV5-1
CASSPGGPGYNEQFF,TGTGCCAGCAGTCCCGGGGGGCCCGGCTACAATGAGCAGTTCTTC,.,TRBJ2-1,TRBV13
CASSAPPSGWAFF,TGTGCCAGCAGCGCCCCCCCCTCGGGATGGGCTTTCTTT,.,TRBJ1-1,TRBV9
CASSLEATAQTQYF,TGCGCCAGCAGCTTGGAGGCGACAGCTCAGACCCAGTACTTC,.,TRBJ2-5,TRBV5-1
CASALQWGTSATLPSQKNTGELFF,TGTGCTAGTGCCCTCCAGTGGGGGACTAGCGCAACCCTCCCCTCCCAAAAGAACACCGGGGAGCTGTTTTTT,TRBD2,TRBJ2-2,TRBV12-5